This T cell receptor beta chain comes out of a study of metastatic and nonmetastatic thyroid tumors. Study background: Thyroid patients, malignant and benign, had repertoires compared across blood and tumor or nodule tissue. The study's findings and limits: Benign nodules were reported to have significantly lower TCR beta diversity than malignant thyroid tumors, in blood and tumor.

TCRdb re-clonotyped the PCR reads via MiXCR. The sample consists of fewer than 35,000 clones, 25% to 35% of them appearing once. Remarks on this clone: Its specificity is not known.

Per the germline V gene, CDR1 is KGHDR and CDR2 is SFDVKD. Trimming cost V 5 bases and J 2 bases, with 15 bases left between them. The CDR3 covers 15 residues. All patients reached thyroid surgery having received no treatment beforehand. The sequence was obtained from a female donor with papillary thyroid cancer or a benign thyroid nodule (not recorded which). Some clones in this sample may be carry-over from other donors' samples. The chain couples TRBV24-1 to TRBJ2-7; unclear D gene. Sequencing was performed on blood. Written as DNA, the CDR3 is TGTGCCACCAGTGGGGATCGGAAGGACCCCTACGAGCAGTACTTC. This encodes CATSGDRKDPYEQYF.